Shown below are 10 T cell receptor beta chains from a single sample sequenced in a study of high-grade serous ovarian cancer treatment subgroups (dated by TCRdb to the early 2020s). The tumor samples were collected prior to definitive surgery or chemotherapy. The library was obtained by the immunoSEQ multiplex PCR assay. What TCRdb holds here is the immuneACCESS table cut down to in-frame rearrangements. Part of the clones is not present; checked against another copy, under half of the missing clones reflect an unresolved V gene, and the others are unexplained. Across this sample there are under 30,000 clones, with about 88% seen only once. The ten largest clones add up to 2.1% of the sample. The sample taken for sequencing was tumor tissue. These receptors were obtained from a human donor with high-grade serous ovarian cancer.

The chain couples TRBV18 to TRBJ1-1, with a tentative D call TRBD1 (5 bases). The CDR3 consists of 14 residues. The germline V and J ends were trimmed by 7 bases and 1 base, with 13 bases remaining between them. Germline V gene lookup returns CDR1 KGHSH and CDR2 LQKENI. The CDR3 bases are TGTGCCAGCTTCGCCGGGGGGTCGAACACTGAAGCTTTCTTT. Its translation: CASFAGGSNTEAFF.

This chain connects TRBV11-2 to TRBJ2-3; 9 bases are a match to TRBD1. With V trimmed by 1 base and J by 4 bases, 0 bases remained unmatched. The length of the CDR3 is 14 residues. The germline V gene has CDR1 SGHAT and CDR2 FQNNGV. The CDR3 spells CASSLGTGADTQYF. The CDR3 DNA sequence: TGTGCCAGCAGCTTAGGGACAGGGGCAGATACGCAGTATTTT. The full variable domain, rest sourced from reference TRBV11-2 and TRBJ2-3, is EAGVAQSPRYKIIEKRQSVAFWCNPISGHATLYWYQQILGQGPKLLIQFQNNGVVDDSQLPKDRFSAERLKGVDSTLKIQPAKLEDSAVYLCASSLGTGADTQYFGPGTRLTVL.

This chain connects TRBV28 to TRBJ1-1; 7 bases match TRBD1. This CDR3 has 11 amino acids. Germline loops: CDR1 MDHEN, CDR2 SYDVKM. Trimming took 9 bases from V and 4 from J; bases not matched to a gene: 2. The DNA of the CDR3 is TGTGCCAGTCAGGGGGTCACTGAAGCTTTCTTT. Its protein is CASQGVTEAFF. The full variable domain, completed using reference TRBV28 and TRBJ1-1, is DVKVTQSSRYLVKRTGEKVFLECVQDMDHENMFWYRQDPGLGLRLIYFSYDVKMKEKGDIPEGYSVSREKKERFSLILESASTNQTSMYLCASQGVTEAFFGQGTRLTVV.

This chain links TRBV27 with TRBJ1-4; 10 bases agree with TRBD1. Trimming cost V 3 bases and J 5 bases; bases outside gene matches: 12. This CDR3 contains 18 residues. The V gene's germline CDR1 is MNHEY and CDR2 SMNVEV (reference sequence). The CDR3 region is CASSFRSGTGARNEKLFF. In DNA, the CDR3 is TGTGCCAGCAGTTTCCGATCCGGGACAGGGGCTAGGAATGAAAAACTGTTTTTT.

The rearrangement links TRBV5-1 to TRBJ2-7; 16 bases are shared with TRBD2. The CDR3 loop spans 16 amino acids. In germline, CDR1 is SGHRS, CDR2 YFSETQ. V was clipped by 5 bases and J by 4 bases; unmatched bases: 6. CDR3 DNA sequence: TGCGCCAGCAGTACCGGGACTAGCGGGAGGGTGTACGAGCAGTACTTC. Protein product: CASSTGTSGRVYEQYF.

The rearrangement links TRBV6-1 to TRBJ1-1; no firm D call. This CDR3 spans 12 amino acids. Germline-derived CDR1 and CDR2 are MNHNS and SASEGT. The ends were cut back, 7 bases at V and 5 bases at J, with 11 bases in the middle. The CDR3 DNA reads TGTGCCAGCAACGAGGGTGGAACTGAAGCTTTCTTT. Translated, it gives CASNEGGTEAFF.

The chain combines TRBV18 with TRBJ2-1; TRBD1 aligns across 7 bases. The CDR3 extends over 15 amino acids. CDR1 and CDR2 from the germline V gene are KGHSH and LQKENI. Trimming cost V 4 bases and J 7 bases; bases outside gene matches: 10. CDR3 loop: CASSLQTGLGNEQFF. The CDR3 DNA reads TGTGCCAGCTCACTCCAGACAGGGTTGGGGAATGAGCAGTTCTTC.

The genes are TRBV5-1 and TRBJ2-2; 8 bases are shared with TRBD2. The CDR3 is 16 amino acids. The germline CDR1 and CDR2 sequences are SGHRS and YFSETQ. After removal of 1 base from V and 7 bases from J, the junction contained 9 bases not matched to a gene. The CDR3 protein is CASSLTPGLVVGELFF. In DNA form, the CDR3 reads TGCGCCAGCAGCTTGACACCGGGACTAGTCGTCGGGGAGCTGTTTTTT.

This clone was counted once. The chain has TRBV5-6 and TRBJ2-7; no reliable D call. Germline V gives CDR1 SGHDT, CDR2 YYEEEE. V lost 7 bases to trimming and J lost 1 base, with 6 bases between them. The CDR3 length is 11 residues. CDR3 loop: CASSRSYEQYF. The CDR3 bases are TGTGCCAGCTCCCGGTCCTACGAGCAGTACTTC.

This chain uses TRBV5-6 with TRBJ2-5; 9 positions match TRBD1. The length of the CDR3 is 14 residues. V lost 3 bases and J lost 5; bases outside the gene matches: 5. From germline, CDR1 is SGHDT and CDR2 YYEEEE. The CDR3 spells CASSWGTGLETQYF. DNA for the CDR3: TGTGCCAGCAGCTGGGGGACAGGGCTTGAGACCCAGTACTTC.